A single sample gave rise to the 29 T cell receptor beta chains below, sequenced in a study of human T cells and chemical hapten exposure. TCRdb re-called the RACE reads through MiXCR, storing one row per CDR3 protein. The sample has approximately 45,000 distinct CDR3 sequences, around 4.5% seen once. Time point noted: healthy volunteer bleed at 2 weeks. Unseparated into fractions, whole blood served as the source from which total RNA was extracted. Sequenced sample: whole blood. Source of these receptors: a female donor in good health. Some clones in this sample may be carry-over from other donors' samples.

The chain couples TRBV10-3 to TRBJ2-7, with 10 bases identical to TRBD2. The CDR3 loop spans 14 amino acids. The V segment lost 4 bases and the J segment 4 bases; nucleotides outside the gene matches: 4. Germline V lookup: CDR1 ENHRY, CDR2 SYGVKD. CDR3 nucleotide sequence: TGTGCCATCAGTGTCACTAGCGGGGTTTACGAGCAGTACTTC. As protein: CAISVTSGVYEQYF.

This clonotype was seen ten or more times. The CDR3 loop is CASSQGGYNEQFF. The CDR3 region has the DNA TGTGCCAGCAGCCAAGGGGGTTACAATGAGCAGTTCTTC. The rearrangement links TRBV11-1 to TRBJ2-1, with D perhaps matching TRBD1 (6 bases). The CDR3 has 13 amino acids. The germline V and J ends were trimmed by 5 bases and 4 bases, with 9 bases remaining between them. Germline lookup yields CDR1 SGHAT and CDR2 FQDESV (reference sequence).

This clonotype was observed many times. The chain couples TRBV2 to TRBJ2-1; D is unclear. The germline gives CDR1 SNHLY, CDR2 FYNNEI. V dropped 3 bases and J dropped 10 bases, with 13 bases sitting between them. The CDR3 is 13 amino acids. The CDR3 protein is CASSDWAFGEQFF. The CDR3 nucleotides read TGTGCCAGCAGTGACTGGGCCTTTGGGGAGCAGTTCTTC.

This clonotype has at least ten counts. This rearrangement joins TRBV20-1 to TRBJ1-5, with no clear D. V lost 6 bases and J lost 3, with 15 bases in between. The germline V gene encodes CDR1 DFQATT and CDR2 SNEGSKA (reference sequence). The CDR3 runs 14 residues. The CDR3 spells CSAFARRNNQPQHF. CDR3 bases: TGCAGTGCCTTTGCGCGCAGGAACAATCAGCCCCAGCATTTT.

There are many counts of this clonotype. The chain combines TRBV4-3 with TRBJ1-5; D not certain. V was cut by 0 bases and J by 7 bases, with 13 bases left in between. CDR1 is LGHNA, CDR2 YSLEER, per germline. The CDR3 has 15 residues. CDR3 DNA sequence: TGCGCCAGCAGCCAAGATTGGGGAATGGGCCAGCCCCAGCATTTT. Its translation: CASSQDWGMGQPQHF.

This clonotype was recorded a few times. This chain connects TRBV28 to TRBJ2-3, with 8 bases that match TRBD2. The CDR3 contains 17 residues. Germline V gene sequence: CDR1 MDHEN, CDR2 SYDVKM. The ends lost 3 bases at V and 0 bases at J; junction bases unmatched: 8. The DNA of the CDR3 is TGTGCCAGCAGTTTTCTGGGCGGGGGGCAGAGCACAGATACGCAGTATTTT. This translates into CASSFLGGGQSTDTQYF.

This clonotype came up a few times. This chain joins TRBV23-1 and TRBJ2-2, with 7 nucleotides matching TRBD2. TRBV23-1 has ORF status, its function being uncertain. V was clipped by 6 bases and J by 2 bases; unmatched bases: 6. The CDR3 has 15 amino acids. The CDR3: CASRQRDLNTGELFF. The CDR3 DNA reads TGCGCCAGCAGGCAGCGGGACCTAAACACCGGGGAGCTGTTTTTT.

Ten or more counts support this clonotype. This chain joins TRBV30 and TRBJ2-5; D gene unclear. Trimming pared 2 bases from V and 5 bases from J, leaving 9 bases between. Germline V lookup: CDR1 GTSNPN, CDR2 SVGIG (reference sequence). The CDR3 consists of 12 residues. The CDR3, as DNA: TGTGCCTGGAGTTGGGGAAGGGAGACCCAGTACTTC. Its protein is CAWSWGRETQYF.

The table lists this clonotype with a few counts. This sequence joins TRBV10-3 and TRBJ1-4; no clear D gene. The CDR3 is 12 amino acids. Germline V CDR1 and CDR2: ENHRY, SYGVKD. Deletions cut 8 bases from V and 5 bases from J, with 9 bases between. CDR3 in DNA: TGTGCCATCGCCCGTACAAATGAAAAACTGTTTTTT. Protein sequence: CAIARTNEKLFF.

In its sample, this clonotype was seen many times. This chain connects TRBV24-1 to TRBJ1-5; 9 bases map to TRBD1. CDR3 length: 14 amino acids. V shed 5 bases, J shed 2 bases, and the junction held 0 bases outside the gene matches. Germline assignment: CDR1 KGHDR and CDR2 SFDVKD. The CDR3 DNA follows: TGTGCCACCAGTGGGACAGGGGGCAATCAGCCCCAGCATTTT. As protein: CATSGTGGNQPQHF.

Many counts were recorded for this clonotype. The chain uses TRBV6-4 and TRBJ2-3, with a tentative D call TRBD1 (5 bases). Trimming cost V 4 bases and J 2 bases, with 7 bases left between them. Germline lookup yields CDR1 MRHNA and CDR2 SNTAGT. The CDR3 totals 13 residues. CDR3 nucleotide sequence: TGTGCCAGCAGTGCCAGGGCCACAGATACGCAGTATTTT. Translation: CASSARATDTQYF.

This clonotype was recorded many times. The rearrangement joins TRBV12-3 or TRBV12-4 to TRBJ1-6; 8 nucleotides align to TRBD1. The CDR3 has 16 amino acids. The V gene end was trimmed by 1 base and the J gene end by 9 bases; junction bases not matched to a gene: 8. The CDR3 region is CASSLEVGTGGSPLHF. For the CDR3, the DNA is TGTGCCAGCAGTTTAGAGGTCGGGACAGGTGGTTCACCCCTCCACTTT.

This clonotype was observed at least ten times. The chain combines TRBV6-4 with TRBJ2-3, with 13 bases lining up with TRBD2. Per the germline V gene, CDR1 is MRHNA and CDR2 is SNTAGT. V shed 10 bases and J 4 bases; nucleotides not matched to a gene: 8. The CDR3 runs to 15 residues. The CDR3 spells CATSTSGGEADTQYF. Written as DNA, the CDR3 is TGTGCCACTTCAACTAGCGGGGGGGAAGCAGATACGCAGTATTTT.

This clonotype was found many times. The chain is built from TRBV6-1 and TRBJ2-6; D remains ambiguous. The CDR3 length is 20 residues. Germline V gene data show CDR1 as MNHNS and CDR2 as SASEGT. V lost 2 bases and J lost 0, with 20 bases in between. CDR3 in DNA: TGTGCCAGCAGTGAATTAACAGAATATAAACTTCCCTCTGGGGCCAACGTCCTGACTTTC. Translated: CASSELTEYKLPSGANVLTF.

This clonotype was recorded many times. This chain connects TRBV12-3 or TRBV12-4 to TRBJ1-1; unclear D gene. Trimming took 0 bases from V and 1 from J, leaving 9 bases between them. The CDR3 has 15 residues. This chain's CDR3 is CASSLARGANTEAFF. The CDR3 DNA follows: TGTGCCAGCAGTTTAGCGCGCGGCGCGAACACTGAAGCTTTCTTT.

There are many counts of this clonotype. The DNA for the CDR3 is TGCGCCAGCAGCTTGGTGTCGGGGAGCACTGAAGCTTTCTTT. This codes for CASSLVSGSTEAFF. V is TRBV5-1 and J is TRBJ1-1; D is uncertain. This CDR3 has 14 amino acids. Per germline, CDR1 SGHRS and CDR2 YFSETQ. V was pared by 0 bases and J by 4 bases, with 10 bases between.

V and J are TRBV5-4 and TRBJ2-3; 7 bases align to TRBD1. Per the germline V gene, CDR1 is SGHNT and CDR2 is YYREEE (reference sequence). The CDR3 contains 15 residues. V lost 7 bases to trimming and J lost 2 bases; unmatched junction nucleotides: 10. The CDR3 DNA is TGTGCCAGCGGGACAGACGACTTGTCCACAGATACGCAGTATTTT. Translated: CASGTDDLSTDTQYF.

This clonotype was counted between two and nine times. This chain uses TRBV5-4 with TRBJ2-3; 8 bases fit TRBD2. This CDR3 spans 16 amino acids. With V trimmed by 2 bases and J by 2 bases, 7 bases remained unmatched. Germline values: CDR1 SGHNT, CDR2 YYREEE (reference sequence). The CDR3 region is CASSLAGVSNTDTQYF. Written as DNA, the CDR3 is TGTGCCAGCAGCTTAGCGGGGGTCTCGAACACAGATACGCAGTATTTT.

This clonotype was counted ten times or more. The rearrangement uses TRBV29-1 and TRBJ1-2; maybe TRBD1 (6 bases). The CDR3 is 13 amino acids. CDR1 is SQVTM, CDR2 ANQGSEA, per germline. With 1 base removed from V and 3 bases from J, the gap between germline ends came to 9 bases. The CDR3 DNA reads TGCAGCGTTGAAGGGGGGCGCGACTATGGCTACACCTTC. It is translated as CSVEGGRDYGYTF.

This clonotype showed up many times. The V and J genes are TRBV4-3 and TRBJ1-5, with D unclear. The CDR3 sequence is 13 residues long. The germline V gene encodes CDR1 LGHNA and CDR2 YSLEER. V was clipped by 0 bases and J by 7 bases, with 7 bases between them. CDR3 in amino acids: CASSQEQGQPQHF. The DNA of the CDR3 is TGCGCCAGCAGCCAAGAACAAGGACAGCCCCAGCATTTT.

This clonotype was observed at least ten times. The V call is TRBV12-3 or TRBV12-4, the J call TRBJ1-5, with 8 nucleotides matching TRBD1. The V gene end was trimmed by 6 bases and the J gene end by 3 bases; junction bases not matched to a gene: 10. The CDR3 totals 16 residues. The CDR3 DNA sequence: TGTGCCAGCAGGCCAACGACAGGGGATGTCAATCAGCCCCAGCATTTT. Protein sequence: CASRPTTGDVNQPQHF.

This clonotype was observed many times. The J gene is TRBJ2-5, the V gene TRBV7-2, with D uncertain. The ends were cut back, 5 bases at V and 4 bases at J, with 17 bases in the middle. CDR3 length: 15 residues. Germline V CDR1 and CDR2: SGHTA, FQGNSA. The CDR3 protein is CASSTDPQWVETQYF. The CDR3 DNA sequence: TGTGCCAGCAGCACTGACCCCCAATGGGTAGAGACCCAGTACTTC.

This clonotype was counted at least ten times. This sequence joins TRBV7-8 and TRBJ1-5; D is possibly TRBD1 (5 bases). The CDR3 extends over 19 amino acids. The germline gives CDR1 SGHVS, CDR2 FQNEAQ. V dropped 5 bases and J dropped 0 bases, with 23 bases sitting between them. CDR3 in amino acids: CASSTFSLDSRNSNQPQHF. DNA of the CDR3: TGTGCCAGCAGCACCTTCTCGCTCGACAGCCGAAATAGCAATCAGCCCCAGCATTTT.

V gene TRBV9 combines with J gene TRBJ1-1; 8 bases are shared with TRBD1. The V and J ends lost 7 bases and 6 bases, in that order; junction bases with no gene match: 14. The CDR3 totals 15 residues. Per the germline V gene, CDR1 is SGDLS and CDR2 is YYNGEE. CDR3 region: CASAERQGRGAEAFF. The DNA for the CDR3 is TGTGCCAGCGCCGAGAGACAGGGGAGGGGGGCTGAAGCTTTCTTT.

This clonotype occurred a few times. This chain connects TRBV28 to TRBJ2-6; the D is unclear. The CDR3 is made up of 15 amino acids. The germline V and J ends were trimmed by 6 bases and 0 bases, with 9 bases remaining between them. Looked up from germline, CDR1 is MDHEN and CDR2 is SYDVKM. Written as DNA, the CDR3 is TGTGCCAGCAGCCTGACCTCCTCTGGGGCCAACGTCCTGACTTTC. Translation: CASSLTSSGANVLTF.

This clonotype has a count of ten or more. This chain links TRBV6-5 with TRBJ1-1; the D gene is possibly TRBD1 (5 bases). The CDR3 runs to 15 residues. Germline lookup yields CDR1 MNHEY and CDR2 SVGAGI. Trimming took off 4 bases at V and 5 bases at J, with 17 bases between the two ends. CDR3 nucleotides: TGTGCCAGCAGTTTGGGCCAGGGCTTTAGAACTGAAGCTTTCTTT. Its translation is CASSLGQGFRTEAFF.

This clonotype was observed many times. CDR3 amino acids: CSAGVGGYEQFF. Written as DNA, the CDR3 is TGCAGCGCTGGGGTCGGGGGATATGAGCAGTTCTTC. The V and J genes are TRBV29-1 and TRBJ2-1; possibly TRBD2 for D (6 bases). In germline, CDR1 is SQVTM, CDR2 ANQGSEA. The CDR3 has 12 amino acids. Trimming took 7 bases from V and 8 from J, leaving 15 bases between them.

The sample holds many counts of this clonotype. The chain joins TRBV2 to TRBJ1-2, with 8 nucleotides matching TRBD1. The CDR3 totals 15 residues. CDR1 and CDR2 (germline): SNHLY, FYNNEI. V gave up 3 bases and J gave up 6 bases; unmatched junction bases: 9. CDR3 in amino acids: CASSEDRVLMNGYTF. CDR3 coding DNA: TGTGCCAGCAGTGAGGACAGGGTGTTAATGAATGGCTACACCTTC. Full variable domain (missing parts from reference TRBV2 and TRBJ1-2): EPEVTQTPSHQVTQMGQEVILRCVPISNHLYFYWYRQILGQKVEFLVSFYNNEISEKSEIFDDQFSVERPDGSNFTLKIRSTKLEDSAMYFCASSEDRVLMNGYTFGSGTRLTVV.

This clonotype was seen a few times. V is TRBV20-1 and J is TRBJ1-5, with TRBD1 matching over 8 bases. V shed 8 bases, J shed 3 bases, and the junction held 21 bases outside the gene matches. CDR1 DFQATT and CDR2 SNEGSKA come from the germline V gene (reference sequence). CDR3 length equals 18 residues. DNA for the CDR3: TGCAGTCCGAACCTCCGGAGGACAGGGAGTCAGAACAATCAGCCCCAGCATTTT. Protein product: CSPNLRRTGSQNNQPQHF.